This T cell receptor beta chain was identified in a study of a mutant IDH1 vaccine in newly diagnosed glioma. On the study more broadly: Former treatment meant radiotherapy, temozolomide, or both; the majority had gotten both. Findings of the study overall: Seemingly, pseudoprogression had no relation to changes in the top peripheral T cell clonotypes.

Concerning this clone: Its specificity is not known.

Generated by immunoSEQ multiplex PCR, the TCRdb table keeps only in-frame clones and is missing some. The sample records around 40,000 clones, about 75% being singletons. The CDR3 length is 15 residues. Germline loops: CDR1 SGHTA, CDR2 FQGNSA. With 6 bases clipped from V and 7 bases from J, the junction kept 14 bases outside the gene matches. Documented time point: week 23, last vaccination. Every vaccination contained 300 ug of the mutant IDH1 20-mer peptide and was paired with topical imiquimod. In every donor, the tumor was a new WHO grade 3 or 4 IDH1-mutant, ATRX-lost astrocytoma. The sample was PBMCs, taken from a glioma patient whose treatment included an IDH1 peptide vaccine. The receptor was derived from a man aged 45-60 years with glioma. The V call is TRBV7-2, the J call TRBJ2-7, with TRBD1 matching over 8 bases. The CDR3 nucleotides read TGTGCCAGCAGTCTCAACGGTCAGGGGGCGGGGGAGCAGTACTTC. Residues: CASSLNGQGAGEQYF.